These 10 T cell receptor beta chains were all obtained from the same sample, sequenced in a study of blood T cell repertoires in COVID-19. TCRdb keeps only in-frame clones here, not all; method: immunoSEQ multiplex PCR. The sample holds roughly 370,000 clones, around nine tenths seen once. Specimen: PBMCs or T cells enriched from blood (not recorded which). The receptors here all came from a woman between 50 and 59 years old who had recovered from COVID-19.

This clone was picked up one time. This chain links TRBV27 with TRBJ2-3; 9 bases align to TRBD1. Losses at the gene ends were 10 bases for V and 3 bases for J; bases not matched to a gene: 14. The CDR3 runs to 16 residues. The germline V gene encodes CDR1 MNHEY and CDR2 SMNVEV (reference sequence). The CDR3 sequence: CATAEGWGQGTDTQYF. The CDR3 nucleotides read TGTGCCACCGCGGAGGGCTGGGGACAGGGAACAGATACGCAGTATTTT.

This clone was seen repeatedly, ten times or more. The chain is built from TRBV21-1 and TRBJ2-7; whether TRBD1, the table's D call, matches the DNA was not checked. TRBV21-1 is a documented pseudogene. The CDR3 totals 15 residues. CDR3 residues: CASSKALDREYEQYF. The CDR3 nucleotides read TGTGCCAGCAGCAAAGCTCTGGACAGGGAGTACGAGCAGTACTTC.

The rearrangement uses TRBV28 and TRBJ1-1; 7 bases align to TRBD1. This CDR3 spans 15 amino acids. With 6 bases clipped from V and 2 bases from J, the junction kept 9 bases outside the gene matches. Germline values: CDR1 MDHEN, CDR2 SYDVKM. The CDR3 loop is CASSYGQVVNTEAFF. DNA of the CDR3: TGTGCCAGCAGCTACGGACAGGTTGTTAACACTGAAGCTTTCTTT. The full variable domain, completed using reference TRBV28 and TRBJ1-1, is DVKVTQSSRYLVKRTGEKVFLECVQDMDHENMFWYRQDPGLGLRLIYFSYDVKMKEKGDIPEGYSVSREKKERFSLILESASTNQTSMYLCASSYGQVVNTEAFFGQGTRLTVV.

This clone was counted a single time. This chain joins TRBV7-9 and TRBJ1-4; tentative D call: TRBD1 (6 bases). Trimming took 3 bases from V and 5 from J, leaving 19 bases between them. This CDR3 is 17 amino acids long. The germline V gene has CDR1 SEHNR and CDR2 FQNEAQ (reference sequence). This CDR3 is CASSLGGAPPGNEKLFF. The CDR3 nucleotides read TGTGCCAGCAGCTTGGGGGGGGCCCCACCTGGGAATGAAAAACTGTTTTTT.

The chain couples TRBV3-1 (or the pseudogene TRBV3-2) to TRBJ2-7, with D perhaps TRBD2 (6 bases). CDR1 is LGHDT and CDR2 is YNNKEL in the germline V gene (reference sequence). V was shortened by 1 base and J by 4 bases, with 14 bases between the two germline ends. This CDR3 comprises 15 residues. CDR3 in amino acids: CASSQVLIGTYEQYF. The CDR3 DNA reads as TGTGCCAGCAGCCAAGTTCTAATAGGGACTTACGAGCAGTACTTC.

This rearrangement joins TRBV7-9 to TRBJ1-5; D is undetermined. Trimming removed 4 bases from V and 2 bases from J, with 3 bases in between. CDR1 and CDR2 (germline): SEHNR, FQNEAQ (reference sequence). There are 12 residues in the CDR3. Here the CDR3 reads CASSSGNQPQHF. In DNA form, the CDR3 reads TGTGCCAGCAGCTCGGGCAATCAGCCCCAGCATTTT.

The rearrangement links TRBV6-5 to TRBJ1-5, with D maybe TRBD1 (6 bases). The CDR3 covers 13 residues. V was shortened by 7 bases and J by 4 bases, with 11 bases between the two germline ends. Germline V CDR1 and CDR2: MNHEY, SVGAGI. CDR3 nucleotide sequence: TGTGCCAGCATACGGGACAAAAATCAGCCCCAGCATTTT. This encodes CASIRDKNQPQHF.

The V gene is TRBV7-6, the J gene TRBJ2-3, with D uncertain. Trimming pared 4 bases from V and 5 bases from J, leaving 7 bases between. The CDR3 spans 12 residues. The V gene's germline CDR1 is SGHVS and CDR2 FNYEAQ. In DNA form, the CDR3 reads TGTGCCAGCAGCTCCCGCGGAGATACGCAGTATTTT. Translation: CASSSRGDTQYF.

The gene calls are TRBV28 and TRBJ2-1; TRBD2 matches 9 bases. The CDR3 covers 16 residues. Germline V gives CDR1 MDHEN, CDR2 SYDVKM. Trimming cost V 7 bases and J 3 bases; bases outside gene matches: 10. The CDR3, as DNA: TGTGCCAGCACCCGAGCGGGGGGACTGATCTACAATGAGCAGTTCTTC. This encodes CASTRAGGLIYNEQFF.

The rearrangement uses TRBV4-3 and TRBJ2-1, with D perhaps matching TRBD2 (7 bases). Deletions cut 4 bases from V and 3 bases from J, with 13 bases between. This CDR3 is 15 amino acids long. Germline V gene lookup returns CDR1 LGHNA and CDR2 YSLEER. As DNA, the CDR3 is TGCGCCAGCAGCCCAGGGAGGGGGGGCTACAATGAGCAGTTCTTC. It translates to CASSPGRGGYNEQFF.